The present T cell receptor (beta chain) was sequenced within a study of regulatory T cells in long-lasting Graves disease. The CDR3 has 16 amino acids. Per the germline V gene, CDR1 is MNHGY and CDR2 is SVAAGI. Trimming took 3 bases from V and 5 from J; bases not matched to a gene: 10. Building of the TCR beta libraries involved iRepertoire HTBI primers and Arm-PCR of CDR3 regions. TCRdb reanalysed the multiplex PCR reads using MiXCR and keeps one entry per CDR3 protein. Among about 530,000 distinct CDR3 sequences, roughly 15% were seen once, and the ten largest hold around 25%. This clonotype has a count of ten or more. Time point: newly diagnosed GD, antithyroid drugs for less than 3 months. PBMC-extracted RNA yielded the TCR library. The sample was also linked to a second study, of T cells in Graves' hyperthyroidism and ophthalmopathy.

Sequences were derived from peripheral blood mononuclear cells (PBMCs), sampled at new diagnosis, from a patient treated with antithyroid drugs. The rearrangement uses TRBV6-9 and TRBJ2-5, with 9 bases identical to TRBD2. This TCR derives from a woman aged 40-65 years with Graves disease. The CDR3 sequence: CASSYSGAGGGETQYF. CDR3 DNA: TGTGCCAGCAGTTACTCAGGAGCGGGGGGTGGGGAGACCCAGTACTTC.